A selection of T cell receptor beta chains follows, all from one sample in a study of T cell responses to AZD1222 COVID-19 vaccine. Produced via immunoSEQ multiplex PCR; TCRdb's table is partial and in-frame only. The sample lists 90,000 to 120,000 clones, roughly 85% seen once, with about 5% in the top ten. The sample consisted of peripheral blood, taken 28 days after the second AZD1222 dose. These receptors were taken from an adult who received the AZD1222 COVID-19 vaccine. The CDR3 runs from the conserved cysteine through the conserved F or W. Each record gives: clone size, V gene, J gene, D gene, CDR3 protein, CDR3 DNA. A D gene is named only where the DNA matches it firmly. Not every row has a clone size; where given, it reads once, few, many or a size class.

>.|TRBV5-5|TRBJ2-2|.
CASSGKGINSGELFF
TGTGCCAGCAGCGGGAAGGGAATCAATTCCGGGGAGCTGTTTTTT
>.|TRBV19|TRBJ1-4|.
CASSQPGLVGEKLFF
TGTGCCAGTAGCCAGCCGGGGCTAGTAGGTGAAAAACTGTTTTTT
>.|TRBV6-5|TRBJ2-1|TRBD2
CASRRGGFYTEQFF
TGTGCCAGCAGGCGCGGGGGGTTCTACACTGAGCAGTTCTTC
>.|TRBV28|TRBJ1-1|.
CASAAGTEAFF
TGTGCCTCGGCCGCCGGGACTGAAGCTTTCTTT
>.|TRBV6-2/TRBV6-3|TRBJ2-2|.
CASSYSMVTGELFF
TGTGCCAGCAGTTACTCGATGGTCACCGGGGAGCTGTTTTTT
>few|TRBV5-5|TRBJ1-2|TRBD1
CASSPGTGFGDYGYTF
TGTGCCAGCAGCCCGGGGACAGGGTTCGGGGACTATGGCTACACCTTC
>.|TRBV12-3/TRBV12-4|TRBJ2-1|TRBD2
CASTDPGGGEQFF
TGTGCCAGCACCGACCCGGGCGGGGGGGAGCAGTTCTTC
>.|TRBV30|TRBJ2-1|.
CACHTYRDEQFF
TGTGCCTGTCATACCTACAGGGATGAGCAGTTCTTC
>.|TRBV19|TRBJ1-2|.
CASKSDIPNYGYTF
TGTGCCAGTAAAAGTGACATTCCTAACTATGGCTACACCTTC
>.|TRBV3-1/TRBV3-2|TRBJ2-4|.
CASSLTPNRAGRAKNIQYF
TGTGCCAGCAGCCTCACTCCCAACAGGGCTGGAAGGGCCAAAAACATTCAGTACTTC
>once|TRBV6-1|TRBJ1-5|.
CASSETRGRGNQPQHF
TGTGCCAGCAGTGAAACGAGGGGTAGGGGCAATCAGCCCCAGCATTTT
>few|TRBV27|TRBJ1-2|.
CASSLRGTRGTYGYTF
TGTGCCAGCAGTTTAAGGGGGACAAGGGGGACTTATGGCTACACCTTC
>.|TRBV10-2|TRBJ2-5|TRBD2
CASRLAGQETQYF
TGCGCCAGCAGACTAGCGGGGCAAGAGACCCAGTACTTC
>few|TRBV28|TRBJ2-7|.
CASSTSYEQYF
TGTGCCAGCAGCACATCCTACGAGCAGTACTTC
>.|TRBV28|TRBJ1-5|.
CARSRPTQPQHF
TGTGCCAGGTCCAGACCGACTCAGCCCCAGCATTTT
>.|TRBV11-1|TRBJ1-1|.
CASSPQGQGYTEAFF
TGTGCCAGCAGCCCCCAGGGGCAGGGTTACACTGAAGCTTTCTTT
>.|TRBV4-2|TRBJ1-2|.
CASSQDTRGDYGYTF
TGTGCCAGCAGCCAAGATACGAGGGGGGACTATGGCTACACCTTC
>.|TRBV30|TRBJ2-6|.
CAWSVLGTVPGANVLTF
TGTGCCTGGAGTGTGTTGGGGACGGTCCCTGGGGCCAACGTCCTGACTTTC
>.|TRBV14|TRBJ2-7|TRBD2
CASSQDWGGLSYEQYF
TGTGCCAGCAGCCAAGATTGGGGGGGACTTTCCTACGAGCAGTACTTC
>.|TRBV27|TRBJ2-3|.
CASSSIRGGTDTQYF
TGTGCCAGCAGTTCGATCAGGGGCGGCACAGATACGCAGTATTTT
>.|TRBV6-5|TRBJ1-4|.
CASSYNRPGKLFF
TGTGCCAGCAGTTACAACAGGCCGGGTAAACTGTTTTTT
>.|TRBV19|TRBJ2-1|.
CASSPTGYNEQFF
TGTGCCAGTAGTCCAACGGGGTACAATGAGCAGTTCTTC
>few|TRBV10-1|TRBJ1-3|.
CASSDGSGSGNTIYF
TGCGCCAGCAGTGACGGTTCAGGATCTGGAAACACCATATATTTT
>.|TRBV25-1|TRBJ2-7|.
CASSEVGALSYEQYF
TGTGCCAGCAGTGAAGTGGGGGCCCTCTCCTACGAGCAGTACTTC
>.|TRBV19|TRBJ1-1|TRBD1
CASKTQGGGWANTEAFF
TGTGCCAGTAAAACTCAGGGGGGAGGTTGGGCCAACACTGAAGCTTTCTTT
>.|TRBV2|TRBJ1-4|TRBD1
CASSKDRGDEKLFF
TGTGCCAGCAGTAAGGACAGGGGGGATGAAAAACTGTTTTTT
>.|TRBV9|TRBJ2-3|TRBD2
CASSAPSGGAADTQYF
TGTGCCAGCAGCGCCCCTAGCGGGGGGGCCGCAGATACGCAGTATTTT
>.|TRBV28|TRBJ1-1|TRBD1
CASSLQSLAGQDEAFF
TGTGCCAGCAGTTTACAATCTTTGGCGGGACAGGATGAAGCTTTCTTT
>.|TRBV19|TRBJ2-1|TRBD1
CASSIAGTGYNEQFF
TGTGCCAGTAGTATAGCAGGGACAGGGTACAATGAGCAGTTCTTC
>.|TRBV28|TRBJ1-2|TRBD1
CASSPGQGPYGYTF
TGTGCCAGCAGTCCGGGACAGGGGCCCTATGGCTACACCTTC
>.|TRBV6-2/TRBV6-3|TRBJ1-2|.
CASSPFVVGDGYTF
TGTGCCAGCAGTCCCTTTGTTGTAGGTGATGGCTACACCTTC
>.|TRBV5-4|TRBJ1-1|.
CASSFIYPGTEAFF
TGTGCCAGCAGCTTCATCTACCCGGGCACTGAAGCTTTCTTT
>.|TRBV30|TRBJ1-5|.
CAWSVRRNQPQHF
TGTGCCTGGAGTGTTAGGCGAAATCAGCCCCAGCATTTT
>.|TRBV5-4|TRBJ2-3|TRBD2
CATLGGGKDTQYF
TGTGCCACCCTAGGCGGGGGTAAGGATACGCAGTATTTT
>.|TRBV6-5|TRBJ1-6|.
CASSLTRFYNSPLHF
TGTGCCAGCAGTTTAACCCGGTTTTATAATTCACCCCTCCACTTT
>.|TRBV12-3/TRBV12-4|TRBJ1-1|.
CASSRLLTEAFF
TGTGCCAGCAGCCGCCTCCTCACTGAAGCTTTCTTT
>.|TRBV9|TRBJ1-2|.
CASSGVATYYGYTF
TGTGCCAGCAGCGGGGTAGCGACATACTATGGCTACACCTTC
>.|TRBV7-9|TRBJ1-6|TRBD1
CASSAQGALDSPLHF
TGTGCCAGCAGCGCACAGGGGGCTTTGGATTCACCCCTCCACTTT
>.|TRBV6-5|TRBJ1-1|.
CASGQYYLNTEAFF
TGTGCCAGCGGGCAATACTATCTTAACACTGAAGCTTTCTTT
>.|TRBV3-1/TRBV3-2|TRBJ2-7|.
CASSQVGGYEQYF
TGTGCCAGCAGCCAAGTAGGAGGCTACGAGCAGTACTTC
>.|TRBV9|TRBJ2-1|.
CASSVEGSYNEQFF
TGTGCCAGCAGCGTAGAAGGGTCCTACAATGAGCAGTTCTTC
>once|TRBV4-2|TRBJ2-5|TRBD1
CASSQYTGGSSQETQYF
TGTGCCAGCAGCCAATATACAGGGGGCTCCTCCCAAGAGACCCAGTACTTC
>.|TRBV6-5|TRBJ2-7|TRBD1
CASNLRGSSYEQYF
TGTGCCAGCAACCTCAGGGGGAGCTCCTACGAGCAGTACTTC
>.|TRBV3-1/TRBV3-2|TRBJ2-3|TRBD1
CASSQTGQGAGDTQYF
TGTGCCAGCAGCCAAACTGGACAGGGGGCGGGAGATACGCAGTATTTT
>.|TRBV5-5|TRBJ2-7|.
CASSWTDYEQYF
TGTGCCAGCAGCTGGACGGATTACGAGCAGTACTTC
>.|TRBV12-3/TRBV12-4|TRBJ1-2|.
CASSLQGNYGYTF
TGTGCCAGCAGTTTACAGGGAAACTATGGCTACACCTTC
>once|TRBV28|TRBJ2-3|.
CASSQPADANAQYF
TGTGCCAGCAGCCAACCGGCAGACGCGAACGCGCAGTATTTT
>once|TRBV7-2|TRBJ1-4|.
CASSLRGDKLFF
TGTGCCAGCAGCTTAAGGGGGGATAAACTGTTTTTT
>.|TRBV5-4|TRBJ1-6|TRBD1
CASSLQGAGGNSPLHF
TGTGCCAGCAGCTTGCAGGGAGCAGGGGGAAATTCACCCCTCCACTTT
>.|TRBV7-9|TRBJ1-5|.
CASSSDMNSNQPQHF
TGTGCCAGCAGCTCCGACATGAATAGCAATCAGCCCCAGCATTTT
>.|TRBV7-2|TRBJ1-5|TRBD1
CASTLDRGSNQPQHF
TGTGCCAGCACACTGGACAGGGGTAGCAATCAGCCCCAGCATTTT
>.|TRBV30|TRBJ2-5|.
CAWSHDRNQETQYF
TGTGCCTGGAGCCATGACAGGAACCAAGAGACCCAGTACTTC
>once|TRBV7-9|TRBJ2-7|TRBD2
CASSNPASGQYEQYF
TGTGCCAGCAGCAACCCAGCTAGCGGGCAATACGAGCAGTACTTC
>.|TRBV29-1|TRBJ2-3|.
CSVEWGGTDTQYF
TGCAGCGTTGAGTGGGGGGGCACAGATACGCAGTATTTT
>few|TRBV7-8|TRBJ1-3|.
CASTPRGNPGNTIYF
TGTGCCAGCACCCCAAGAGGCAACCCTGGAAACACCATATATTTT
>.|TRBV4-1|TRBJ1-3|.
CASSQSSDGSGNTIYF
TGCGCCAGCAGCCAAAGTTCCGATGGGAGTGGAAACACCATATATTTT